A selection of T cell receptor beta chains follows, all from one sample in a study of PD-L1 blockade in urothelial cancer. Sequenced by immunoSEQ multiplex PCR; TCRdb stores in-frame clones only, minus some. The profile shows 15,000 to 20,000 clones, about 85% of them singletons. Sequencing was performed on PBMCs, taken around atezolizumab (anti-PD-L1) treatment. The receptor set was obtained from a man aged 45-65 years with urothelial cancer. Both conserved end residues are part of each CDR3. Each record gives: clone size, V gene, D gene, J gene, CDR3 length, CDR3 DNA, CDR3 protein. The D gene is left open where the match is weak. The size of a clone is reported for some rows only, either as once, few or many, or as a class for expanded clones.

clone_size: .; v_call: TRBV6-5; d_call: .; j_call: TRBJ2-5; cdr3_length: 14; cdr3_nt: TGTGCCAGCAGTCCGGGGGGCGAGTCAAAGACCCAGTACTTC; cdr3_aa: CASSPGGESKTQYF
clone_size: few; v_call: TRBV5-4; d_call: .; j_call: TRBJ1-4; cdr3_length: 15; cdr3_nt: TGTGCCAGCAGTTCGACCGGGTTAGGAAGGGAAAAACTGTTTTTT; cdr3_aa: CASSSTGLGREKLFF
clone_size: .; v_call: TRBV28; d_call: .; j_call: TRBJ1-4; cdr3_length: 16; cdr3_nt: TGTGCCAGCAGTTTGGCAGGAGGTGGAACTAATGAAAAACTGTTTTTT; cdr3_aa: CASSLAGGGTNEKLFF
clone_size: .; v_call: TRBV2; d_call: TRBD2; j_call: TRBJ2-5; cdr3_length: 15; cdr3_nt: TGTGCCAGCAGTGAGGGACTAGCGGCTCAAGAGACCCAGTACTTC; cdr3_aa: CASSEGLAAQETQYF
clone_size: once; v_call: TRBV21-1; d_call: .; j_call: TRBJ2-6; cdr3_length: 20; cdr3_nt: TGTGCCAGCAGCGAAGATCGGAGCGGGGGGGTAATCTCTGGGGCCAACGTCCTGACTTTC; cdr3_aa: CASSEDRSGGVISGANVLTF
clone_size: .; v_call: TRBV29-1; d_call: TRBD2; j_call: TRBJ2-7; cdr3_length: 11; cdr3_nt: TGCAGCGTTGGGGGGGGTCACGAGCAGTACTTC; cdr3_aa: CSVGGGHEQYF
clone_size: .; v_call: TRBV4-2; d_call: .; j_call: TRBJ2-1; cdr3_length: 13; cdr3_nt: TGTGCCAGCAGCCAAGATAGCGACAATGAGCAGTTCTTC; cdr3_aa: CASSQDSDNEQFF
clone_size: .; v_call: TRBV29-1; d_call: .; j_call: TRBJ1-5; cdr3_length: 14; cdr3_nt: TGCAGCGTTGAATTGGGCAGTGGGAATCAGCCCCAGCATTTT; cdr3_aa: CSVELGSGNQPQHF
clone_size: .; v_call: TRBV29-1; d_call: .; j_call: TRBJ2-2; cdr3_length: 12; cdr3_nt: TGCAGCGTCCGACATGGGTTGGGGGAGCTGTTTTTT; cdr3_aa: CSVRHGLGELFF
clone_size: .; v_call: TRBV13; d_call: TRBD1; j_call: TRBJ1-2; cdr3_length: 17; cdr3_nt: TGTGCCAGCAGCTTGCGACAGGGGCGAAATTCCGGGGGTGGCTACACCTTC; cdr3_aa: CASSLRQGRNSGGGYTF
clone_size: .; v_call: TRBV20-1; d_call: .; j_call: TRBJ2-7; cdr3_length: 11; cdr3_nt: TGCAGTGCTGGCGGATCCTACGAGCAGTACTTC; cdr3_aa: CSAGGSYEQYF
clone_size: once; v_call: TRBV25-1; d_call: TRBD1; j_call: TRBJ2-2; cdr3_length: 15; cdr3_nt: TGTGCCAGCAGTGAACAGGGGGCGCGAGTCGGGGAGCTGTTTTTT; cdr3_aa: CASSEQGARVGELFF
clone_size: .; v_call: TRBV27; d_call: .; j_call: TRBJ1-1; cdr3_length: 18; cdr3_nt: TGTGCCAGCAGTTTCCTCGGGATCCCTCAAATGGGGAACACTGAAGCTTTCTTT; cdr3_aa: CASSFLGIPQMGNTEAFF
clone_size: few; v_call: TRBV27; d_call: TRBD2; j_call: TRBJ2-7; cdr3_length: 15; cdr3_nt: TGTGCCAGCAGTTTACGAGCGGGAGGGATCTACGAGCAGTACTTC; cdr3_aa: CASSLRAGGIYEQYF
clone_size: .; v_call: TRBV4-3; d_call: TRBD1; j_call: TRBJ1-5; cdr3_length: 21; cdr3_nt: TGCGCCAGCAGCCTAGAGCCCCCGGGCTCGGTTCGACAGGGACCAAATCAGCCCCAGCATTTT; cdr3_aa: CASSLEPPGSVRQGPNQPQHF
clone_size: once; v_call: TRBV27; d_call: .; j_call: TRBJ2-7; cdr3_length: 15; cdr3_nt: TGTGCCAGCAGTCCCGGGACAACCTTAAACTACGAGCAGTACTTC; cdr3_aa: CASSPGTTLNYEQYF
clone_size: .; v_call: TRBV18; d_call: TRBD1; j_call: TRBJ1-1; cdr3_length: 18; cdr3_nt: TGTGCCAGCTCACCTCGGGACAGGGGAACCGTGGGGAACACTGAAGCTTTCTTT; cdr3_aa: CASSPRDRGTVGNTEAFF
clone_size: .; v_call: TRBV6-5; d_call: .; j_call: TRBJ2-4; cdr3_length: 14; cdr3_nt: TGTGCCAGCAGTTACTCGGAGGGATTCGGCATTCAGTACTTC; cdr3_aa: CASSYSEGFGIQYF
clone_size: .; v_call: TRBV30; d_call: .; j_call: TRBJ2-7; cdr3_length: 14; cdr3_nt: TGTGCCTGGAGTGTAGGGACTCCAACTTACGAGCAGTACTTC; cdr3_aa: CAWSVGTPTYEQYF
clone_size: .; v_call: TRBV14; d_call: .; j_call: TRBJ2-2; cdr3_length: 13; cdr3_nt: TGTGCCAGCAGCCCGACAGCAACCGGGGAGCTGTTTTTT; cdr3_aa: CASSPTATGELFF
clone_size: .; v_call: TRBV4-3; d_call: TRBD2; j_call: TRBJ2-1; cdr3_length: 15; cdr3_nt: TGCGCCAGCAGCCCTGGGACTAGCGGGGGCAATGAGCAGTTCTTC; cdr3_aa: CASSPGTSGGNEQFF
clone_size: .; v_call: TRBV15; d_call: .; j_call: TRBJ1-5; cdr3_length: 16; cdr3_nt: TGTGCCACCAGCAGAGGTATTGGCGGGGGCAATCAGCCCCAGCATTTT; cdr3_aa: CATSRGIGGGNQPQHF
clone_size: .; v_call: TRBV30; d_call: .; j_call: TRBJ1-5; cdr3_length: 15; cdr3_nt: TGTGCCTGGAGTGTACGCGGGGTTAGCAATCAGCCCCAGCATTTT; cdr3_aa: CAWSVRGVSNQPQHF
clone_size: .; v_call: TRBV11-2; d_call: TRBD2; j_call: TRBJ2-5; cdr3_length: 14; cdr3_nt: TGTGCCAGCAACCTAGCGGGGGGGCAGGAGACCCAGTACTTC; cdr3_aa: CASNLAGGQETQYF
clone_size: .; v_call: TRBV4-1; d_call: TRBD1; j_call: TRBJ1-5; cdr3_length: 14; cdr3_nt: TGCGCCAGCAGCTACAGGGGCGGCAATCAGCCCCAGCATTTT; cdr3_aa: CASSYRGGNQPQHF
clone_size: .; v_call: TRBV28; d_call: .; j_call: TRBJ2-2; cdr3_length: 17; cdr3_nt: TGTGCCAGCAGTTTCCTCTCTAATAACAGAGGGACCGGGGAGCTGTTTTTT; cdr3_aa: CASSFLSNNRGTGELFF
clone_size: .; v_call: TRBV5-4; d_call: TRBD2; j_call: TRBJ2-2; cdr3_length: 16; cdr3_nt: TGTGCCAGCAGCTCCATAGCGGGGGGAAACACCGGGGAGCTGTTTTTT; cdr3_aa: CASSSIAGGNTGELFF